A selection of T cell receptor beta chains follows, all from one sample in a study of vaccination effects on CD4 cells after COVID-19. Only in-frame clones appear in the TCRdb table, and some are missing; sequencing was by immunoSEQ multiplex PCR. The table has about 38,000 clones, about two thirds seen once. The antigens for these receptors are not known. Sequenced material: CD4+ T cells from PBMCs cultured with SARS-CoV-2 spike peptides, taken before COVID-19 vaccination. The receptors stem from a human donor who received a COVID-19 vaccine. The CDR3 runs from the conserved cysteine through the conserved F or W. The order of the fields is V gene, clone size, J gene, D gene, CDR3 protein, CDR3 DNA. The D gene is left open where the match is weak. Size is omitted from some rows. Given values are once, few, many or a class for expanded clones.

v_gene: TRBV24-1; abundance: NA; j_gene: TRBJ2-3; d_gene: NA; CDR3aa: CATSDFTSTDTQYF; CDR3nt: TGTGCCACCAGTGATTTTACGAGCACAGATACGCAGTATTTT
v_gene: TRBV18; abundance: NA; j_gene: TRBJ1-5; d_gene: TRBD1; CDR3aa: CASSPYRGTQPQHF; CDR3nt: TGTGCCAGCTCACCTTACAGGGGTACTCAGCCCCAGCATTTT
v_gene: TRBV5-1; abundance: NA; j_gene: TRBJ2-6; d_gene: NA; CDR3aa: CASSLSSGANVLTF; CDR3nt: TGCGCCAGCAGCTTGAGCTCTGGGGCCAACGTCCTGACTTTC
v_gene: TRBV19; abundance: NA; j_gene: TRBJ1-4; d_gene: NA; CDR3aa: CASSNGPNEKLFF; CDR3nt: TGTGCCAGTAGTAACGGTCCTAATGAAAAACTGTTTTTT
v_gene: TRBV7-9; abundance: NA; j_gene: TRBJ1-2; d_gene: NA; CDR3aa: CASSDGERSGYTF; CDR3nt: TGTGCCAGCAGCGACGGAGAGAGGTCTGGCTACACCTTC
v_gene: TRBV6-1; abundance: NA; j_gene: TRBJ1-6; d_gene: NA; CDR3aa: CASSEAWGASGSPLHF; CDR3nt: TGTGCCAGCAGTGAAGCGTGGGGGGCTAGTGGTTCACCCCTCCACTTT
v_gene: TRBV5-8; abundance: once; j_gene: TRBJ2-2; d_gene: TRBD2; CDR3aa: CASSQSDRRGAGELFF; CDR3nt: TGTGCCAGCAGCCAGTCGGACCGCCGGGGGGCCGGGGAGCTGTTTTTT
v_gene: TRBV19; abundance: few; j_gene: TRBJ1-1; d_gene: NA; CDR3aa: CASSKRVRRNTEAFF; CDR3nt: TGTGCCAGTAGTAAGAGGGTTCGGAGGAACACTGAAGCTTTCTTT
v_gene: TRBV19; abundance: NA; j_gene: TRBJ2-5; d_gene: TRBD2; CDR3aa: CASSTGLAGALETQYF; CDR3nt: TGTGCCAGTAGTACCGGACTAGCGGGAGCTCTGGAGACCCAGTACTTC
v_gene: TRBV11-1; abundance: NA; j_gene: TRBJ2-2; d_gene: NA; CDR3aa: CASSLEASLYGELFF; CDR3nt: TGTGCCAGCAGCTTAGAGGCGTCCCTCTACGGGGAGCTGTTTTTT
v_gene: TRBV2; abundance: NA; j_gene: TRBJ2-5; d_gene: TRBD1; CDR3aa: CAIRTGDEETQYF; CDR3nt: TGTGCCATCCGGACAGGGGACGAAGAGACCCAGTACTTC
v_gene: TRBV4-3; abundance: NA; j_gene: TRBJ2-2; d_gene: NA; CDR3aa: CASSQDLSSRGTGELFF; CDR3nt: TGCGCCAGCAGCCAAGATTTGAGTAGCAGGGGCACCGGGGAGCTGTTTTTT
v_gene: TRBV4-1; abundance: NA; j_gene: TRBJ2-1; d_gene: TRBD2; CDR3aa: CASSQLAGGQNEQFF; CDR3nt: TGCGCCAGCAGCCAACTAGCGGGGGGGCAAAATGAGCAGTTCTTC
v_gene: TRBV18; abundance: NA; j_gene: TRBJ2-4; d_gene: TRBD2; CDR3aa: CASSPSITSGNVKAKNIQYF; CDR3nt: TGTGCCAGCTCTCCCAGCATTACTAGCGGGAACGTAAAGGCCAAAAACATTCAGTACTTC
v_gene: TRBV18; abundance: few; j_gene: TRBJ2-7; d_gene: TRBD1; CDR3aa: CASSQGQGKGYEQYF; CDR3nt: TGTGCCAGCTCCCAGGGACAGGGCAAGGGCTACGAGCAGTACTTC
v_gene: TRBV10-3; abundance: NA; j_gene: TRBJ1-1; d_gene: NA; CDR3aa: CAIKGGSTEAFF; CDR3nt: TGTGCCATCAAAGGGGGTTCAACTGAAGCTTTCTTT
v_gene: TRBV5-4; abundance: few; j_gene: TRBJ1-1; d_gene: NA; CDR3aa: CASSFSGYTEAFF; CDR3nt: TGTGCCAGCAGCTTCTCAGGGTACACTGAAGCTTTCTTT
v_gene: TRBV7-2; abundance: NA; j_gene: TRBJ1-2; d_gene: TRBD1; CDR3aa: CASSPRSGGPGYTF; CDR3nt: TGTGCCAGCAGCCCCCGTTCAGGGGGCCCTGGCTACACCTTC
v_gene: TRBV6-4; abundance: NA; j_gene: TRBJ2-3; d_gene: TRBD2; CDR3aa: CASSLLAGATDTQYF; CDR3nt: TGTGCCAGCAGTCTACTAGCGGGAGCCACAGATACGCAGTATTTT
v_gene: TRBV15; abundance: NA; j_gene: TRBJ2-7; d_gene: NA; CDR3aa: CATSRDRSYSYEQYF; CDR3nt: TGTGCCACCAGCAGAGATCGGTCATATTCCTACGAGCAGTACTTC
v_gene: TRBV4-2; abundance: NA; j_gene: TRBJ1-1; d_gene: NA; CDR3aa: CASSQVGGSRTEAFF; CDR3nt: TGTGCCAGCAGCCAAGTAGGGGGGTCTAGGACTGAAGCTTTCTTT
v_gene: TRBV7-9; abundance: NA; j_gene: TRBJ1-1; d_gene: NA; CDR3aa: CASSLWGQQNTEAFF; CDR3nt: TGTGCCAGCAGCTTATGGGGACAACAGAACACTGAAGCTTTCTTT
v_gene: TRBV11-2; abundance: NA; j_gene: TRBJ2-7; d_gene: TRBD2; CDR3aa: CASSPSGPYEQYF; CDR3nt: TGTGCCAGCAGTCCTAGCGGCCCCTACGAGCAGTACTTC
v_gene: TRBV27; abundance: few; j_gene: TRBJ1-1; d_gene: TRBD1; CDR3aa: CASRQGGRTEAFF; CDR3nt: TGTGCCAGCAGACAGGGGGGTCGGACTGAAGCTTTCTTT
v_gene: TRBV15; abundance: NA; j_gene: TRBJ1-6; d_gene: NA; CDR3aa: CATSDRRGYNSPLHF; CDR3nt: TGTGCCACCAGCGATCGACGCGGGTATAATTCACCCCTCCACTTT
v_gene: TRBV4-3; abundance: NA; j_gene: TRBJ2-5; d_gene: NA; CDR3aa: CASSQEPGRQETQYF; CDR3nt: TGCGCCAGCAGCCAGGAACCGGGACGTCAAGAGACCCAGTACTTC
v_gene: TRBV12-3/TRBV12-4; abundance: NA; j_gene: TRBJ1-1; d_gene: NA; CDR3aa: CASSLDGVTEAFF; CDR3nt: TGTGCCAGCAGTTTAGACGGAGTCACTGAAGCTTTCTTT
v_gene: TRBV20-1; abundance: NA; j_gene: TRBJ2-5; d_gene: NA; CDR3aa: CSASTGRRLETQYF; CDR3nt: TGCAGTGCTAGTACAGGGAGGAGGTTAGAGACCCAGTACTTC
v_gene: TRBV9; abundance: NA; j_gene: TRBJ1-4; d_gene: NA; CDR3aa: CASSVEGGANEKLFF; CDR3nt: TGTGCCAGCAGCGTAGAGGGAGGGGCTAATGAAAAACTGTTTTTT
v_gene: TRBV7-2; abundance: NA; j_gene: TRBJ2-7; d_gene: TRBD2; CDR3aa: CASSLRSGTSAYEQYF; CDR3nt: TGTGCCAGCAGCTTAAGGTCCGGGACTAGTGCCTACGAGCAGTACTTC